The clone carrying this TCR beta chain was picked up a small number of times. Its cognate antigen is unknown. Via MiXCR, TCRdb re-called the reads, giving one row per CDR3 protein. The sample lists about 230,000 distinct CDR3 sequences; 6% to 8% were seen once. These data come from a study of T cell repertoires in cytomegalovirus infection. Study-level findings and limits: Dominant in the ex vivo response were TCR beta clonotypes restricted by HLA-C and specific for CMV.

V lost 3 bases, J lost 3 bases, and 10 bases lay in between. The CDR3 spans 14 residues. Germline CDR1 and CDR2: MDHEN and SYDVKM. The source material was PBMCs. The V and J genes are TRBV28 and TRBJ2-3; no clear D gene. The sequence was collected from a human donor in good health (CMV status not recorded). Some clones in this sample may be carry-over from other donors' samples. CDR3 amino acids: CASSFSRATDTQYF. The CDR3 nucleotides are TGTGCCAGCAGTTTCTCTCGGGCGACAGATACGCAGTATTTT.